This T cell receptor beta chain was captured by sequencing in a study of shared clonotypes between healthy human individuals. Regarding the study as a whole: Only blood samples were collected, and tissue repertoires likely differ.

Profiled with immunoSEQ multiplex PCR; TCRdb holds only in-frame clones, not every one. Counted here are some 360,000 clones, about 73% occurring once; the ten biggest clones make up over 9.5%. Germline CDR1 is MNHEY and CDR2 is SVGAGI. The CDR3 contains 15 residues. The ends lost 10 bases at V and 6 bases at J; junction bases unmatched: 14. Comment on this clone: No antigen is known for it.

The sample was memory CD4+ T cells sorted from blood. Sample subset: CD45RA-negative fraction. The TCR comes from a man younger than 40 in good health. The chain couples TRBV6-5 to TRBJ2-2; 7 bases fit TRBD1. CDR3 amino acids: CATLTGVGGPGELFF. CDR3 nucleotides: TGTGCCACCCTTACAGGGGTCGGAGGTCCCGGGGAGCTGTTTTTT.